These 23 T cell receptor beta chains came from one sample sequenced in a study of blood T cell repertoires in COVID-19. Assay used: immunoSEQ multiplex PCR; TCRdb lists only in-frame clones, some missing. The sample has 450,000 to 500,000 clones, about 88% seen once. Sequencing was carried out using PBMCs or T cells enriched from blood (not recorded which). These receptors were collected from a woman aged 60-75 years who had recovered from COVID-19.

The V call is TRBV5-1, the J call TRBJ2-3; D possibly corresponds to TRBD1 (6 bases). The CDR3 loop spans 15 amino acids. Germline V CDR1 and CDR2: SGHRS, YFSETQ. Trimming pared 4 bases from V and 0 bases from J, leaving 12 bases between. CDR3 nucleotides: TGCGCCAGCAGCCTGGACAGACCTAGCACAGATACGCAGTATTTT. This codes for CASSLDRPSTDTQYF.

V usage is TRBV19 and J usage is TRBJ2-1; 12 bases map to TRBD1. Germline CDR1 reads LNHDA; CDR2 reads SQIVND (reference sequence). The length of the CDR3 is 15 residues. Trimming removed 6 bases from V and 8 bases from J; junction bases left unmatched: 8. The DNA for the CDR3 is TGTGCCAGTAGGCCGGGACAGGGGGCATTCGATGAGCAGTTCTTC. This encodes CASRPGQGAFDEQFF.

In its sample, this clone was seen once. The chain couples TRBV10-3 to TRBJ1-2, with 7 nucleotides matching TRBD1. The CDR3 loop spans 14 amino acids. Germline V gene lookup returns CDR1 ENHRY and CDR2 SYGVKD. Trimming at V came to 10 bases and at J to 2 bases, leaving 10 bases not matched to a gene. The CDR3 loop reads CASRFRDSNYGYTF. CDR3 coding DNA: TGTGCCAGCAGGTTCCGGGACAGCAACTATGGCTACACCTTC.

V usage is TRBV6-5 and J usage is TRBJ1-6; perhaps TRBD1 as D (6 bases). This CDR3 contains 13 residues. V was cut by 8 bases and J by 9 bases, with 14 bases left in between. The V gene's germline CDR1 is MNHEY and CDR2 SVGAGI. As DNA, the CDR3 is TGTGCCAGCCGAGTAGTAGGGGGTTCACCCCTCCACTTT. Its translation is CASRVVGGSPLHF.

This chain links TRBV21-1 with TRBJ1-6; the D call in the table, TRBD1, was not verified against the DNA. TRBV21-1 is a known pseudogene. The CDR3 has 24 amino acids. CDR3: CASSKVMDSSKMMQFPNRNSPLHF. The DNA of the CDR3 is TGTGCCAGCAGCAAAGTGATGGACAGTTCTAAAATGATGCAGTTCCCAAATAGGAATTCGCCCCTCCACTTT.

The chain combines TRBV6-5 with TRBJ1-1, with 9 bases aligning to TRBD1. This CDR3 comprises 14 residues. The J segment lost 4 bases and the V segment lost 6 bases, leaving 6 bases of the junction unmatched. The germline V gene encodes CDR1 MNHEY and CDR2 SVGAGI. The CDR3 region has the DNA TGTGCCAGCAGGCAGCTACAGGGGGCCACTGAAGCTTTCTTT. Translated, it gives CASRQLQGATEAFF.

V and J are TRBV25-1 and TRBJ1-2; 7 nucleotides match TRBD1. V lost 3 bases and J lost 7; bases outside the gene matches: 14. CDR3 length: 16 amino acids. In germline, CDR1 is MGHDK, CDR2 SYGVNS. The CDR3 is CASSDRPYDRAGGYTF. The CDR3 DNA sequence: TGTGCCAGCAGTGATCGGCCCTACGACAGGGCTGGTGGCTACACCTTC.

The chain uses TRBV7-9 and TRBJ1-4; TRBD1 agrees at 8 bases. Germline CDR1 SEHNR, CDR2 FQNEAQ (reference sequence). Losses at the gene ends were 5 bases for V and 7 bases for J; bases not matched to a gene: 9. This CDR3 region has 15 residues. The CDR3: CASSRFGTGAEKLFF. Written as DNA, the CDR3 is TGTGCCAGCAGCCGTTTCGGGACAGGCGCTGAAAAACTGTTTTTT.

The chain joins TRBV5-8 to TRBJ2-7; tentative D call: TRBD2 (5 bases). Trimming removed 1 base from V and 6 bases from J, with 23 bases in between. The germline gives CDR1 SGHTS, CDR2 YDEGEE. The CDR3 contains 17 residues. Here the CDR3 reads CASSLFSKTASQSEQYV. The CDR3 region has the DNA TGTGCCAGCAGCTTGTTTTCTAAAACGGCTAGCCAGTCCGAGCAGTACGTC.

The rearrangement uses TRBV18 and TRBJ1-4; D is possibly TRBD1 (5 bases). Trimming took 2 bases from V and 10 from J, leaving 11 bases between them. Looked up from germline, CDR1 is KGHSH and CDR2 is LQKENI. The CDR3 covers 13 residues. CDR3 sequence (DNA): TGTGCCAGCTCACCATCGGACGGGGGAAAACTGTTTTTT. Its translation: CASSPSDGGKLFF.

The chain combines TRBV5-1 with TRBJ1-1; possible D gene TRBD1, 5 bases. The CDR3 runs 13 residues. Germline-derived CDR1 and CDR2 are SGHRS and YFSETQ. Trimming stripped 5 bases from V and 4 bases from J, with 12 bases between. The CDR3 loop is CASSSGGFTEAFF. The DNA of the CDR3 is TGCGCCAGCAGTTCGGGGGGGTTCACTGAAGCTTTCTTT.

The chain has TRBV11-2 and TRBJ1-3; 7 positions agree with TRBD1. J lost 2 bases, V lost 1 base, and 5 bases had no gene match. CDR1 SGHAT and CDR2 FQNNGV come from the germline V gene. CDR3 length equals 16 residues. The CDR3 reads CASSLARGTAGNTIYF. The CDR3 DNA sequence: TGTGCCAGCAGCTTAGCCCGGGGGACAGCTGGAAACACCATATATTTT.

The CDR3 DNA is TGTGCCTGGAGCCCAGGGGGCACTGAAGCTTTCTTT. Protein: CAWSPGGTEAFF. The V call is TRBV30, the J call TRBJ1-1; the match to TRBD1 covers 7 bases. CDR3 size: 12 residues. Per the germline V gene, CDR1 is GTSNPN and CDR2 is SVGIG (reference sequence). V was clipped by 3 bases and J by 4 bases; unmatched bases: 2.

The chain employs TRBV6-6 and TRBJ1-5; TRBD1 matches 7 bases. The length of the CDR3 is 11 residues. The J segment lost 9 bases and the V segment lost 10 bases, leaving 6 bases of the junction unmatched. Germline CDR1 reads MNHNY; CDR2 reads SVGAGI (reference sequence). The CDR3: CATRDRRPQHF. For the CDR3, the DNA is TGTGCCACCAGGGACAGAAGGCCCCAGCATTTT.

This clone has only one observation. The chain couples TRBV11-3 to TRBJ2-2; 8 bases are a match to TRBD1. V gave up 3 bases and J gave up 7 bases; unmatched junction bases: 13. The CDR3 loop spans 17 amino acids. Germline CDR1 SGHNT, CDR2 YENEEA. Written as DNA, the CDR3 is TGTGCCAGCAGCTTGGTTAGGACAGGGAATGAGTTCGGGGAGCTGTTTTTT. Translating it yields CASSLVRTGNEFGELFF.

J is TRBJ2-7 and V is TRBV25-1; the D is unclear. The CDR3 loop spans 10 amino acids. With 5 bases removed from V and 7 bases from J, the gap between germline ends came to 6 bases. CDR1 is MGHDK, CDR2 SYGVNS, per germline. CDR3 residues: CASSSREQYV. In DNA, the CDR3 is TGTGCCAGCAGTTCGCGGGAGCAGTACGTC.

The rearrangement links TRBV12-3 or TRBV12-4 to TRBJ2-1, with 8 nucleotides matching TRBD1. V was pared by 2 bases and J by 12 bases, with 6 bases of the junction left unmatched. The CDR3 is made up of 13 amino acids. The CDR3 region has the DNA TGTGCCAGCAGTTTACCAGGGGGCGCGAGGCAGTTCTTC. This gives the protein CASSLPGGARQFF.

The rearrangement joins TRBV14 to TRBJ1-2; no clear D gene. The germline V gene has CDR1 SGHDN and CDR2 FVKESK. This CDR3 contains 15 residues. The germline V and J ends were trimmed by 0 bases and 2 bases, with 10 bases remaining between them. The CDR3 spells CASSQDRRQNYGYTF. CDR3 bases: TGTGCCAGCAGCCAAGATAGGCGGCAGAACTATGGCTACACCTTC.

V usage is TRBV28 and J usage is TRBJ1-1; 8 bases align to TRBD1. Per the germline V gene, CDR1 is MDHEN and CDR2 is SYDVKM. V was pared by 6 bases and J by 13 bases, with 22 bases of the junction left unmatched. The CDR3 runs to 16 residues. Here the CDR3 reads CASSSPGTGLALKVFF. DNA of the CDR3: TGTGCCAGCAGCAGCCCCGGGACAGGCTTGGCACTGAAGGTTTTCTTT.

In DNA form, the CDR3 reads TGTGCCAGCTCCCCCTTTACAGGTTCGAACACCGGGGAGCTGTTTTTT. It translates to CASSPFTGSNTGELFF. The gene calls are TRBV18 and TRBJ2-2; tentative D call: TRBD1 (5 bases). This CDR3 is 16 amino acids long. CDR1 and CDR2 from the germline V gene are KGHSH and LQKENI. Trimming shortened V by 6 bases and J by 0 bases, and 14 bases separated the two germline ends.

This clone came up once. The J gene is TRBJ2-7, the V gene TRBV7-2, with 8 bases aligning to TRBD2. V shed 4 bases, J shed 3 bases, and the junction held 5 bases outside the gene matches. Germline V gene lookup returns CDR1 SGHTA and CDR2 FQGNSA. The CDR3 has 14 residues. The CDR3 reads CASSSGLGVYEQYF. DNA of the CDR3: TGTGCCAGCAGCTCGGGACTAGGAGTCTACGAGCAGTACTTC.

The chain employs TRBV6-5 and TRBJ1-2; 8 nucleotides align to TRBD1. This CDR3 spans 15 amino acids. V was pared by 2 bases and J by 4 bases, with 6 bases of the junction left unmatched. Germline V gives CDR1 MNHEY, CDR2 SVGAGI. The CDR3 loop is CASSYRGQGFYGYTF. The CDR3 coding sequence is TGTGCCAGCAGTTACCGTGGACAGGGTTTCTATGGCTACACCTTC.

V gene TRBV5-4 combines with J gene TRBJ2-2, with D tentatively TRBD1 (7 bases). The CDR3 is 17 amino acids. CDR1 and CDR2 from the germline V gene are SGHNT and YYREEE (reference sequence). V lost 2 bases to trimming and J lost 5 bases, with 19 bases between them. In nucleotides, the CDR3 is TGTGCCAGCAGCTTAGGAGGGGGCAGGGGATGGACCGGGGAGCTGTTTTTT. It translates to CASSLGGGRGWTGELFF.